These 17 T cell receptor beta chains were all obtained from the same sample, sequenced in a study of blood T cell repertoires in COVID-19. Profiling relied on immunoSEQ multiplex PCR, and the TCRdb table lists in-frame clones only, not all of them. The table has a few hundred thousand clones, around 89% seen once. The material sequenced was peripheral blood. These receptors all come from a man aged 30-40 years with acute or convalescent COVID-19.

Only a few counts were recorded for this clone. The rearrangement uses TRBV7-2 and TRBJ2-2; D gene uncertain. Germline V gene sequence: CDR1 SGHTA, CDR2 FQGNSA. This CDR3 contains 14 residues. Trimming took off 5 bases at V and 6 bases at J, with 13 bases between the two ends. CDR3 sequence: CASSLGRAAGELFF. CDR3 in DNA: TGTGCCAGCAGCCTCGGCCGTGCGGCCGGGGAGCTGTTTTTT.

The CDR3 coding sequence is TGTGCCAGCAGCGGCGGACAGGGTGGATACAATGAGCAGTTCTTC. It is translated as CASSGGQGGYNEQFF. V usage is TRBV9 and J usage is TRBJ2-1; 8 bases line up with TRBD1. Germline CDR1 and CDR2: SGDLS and YYNGEE. There are 15 residues in the CDR3. The ends lost 3 bases at V and 4 bases at J; junction bases unmatched: 6.

The V call is TRBV28, the J call TRBJ2-1, with unresolved D. Trimming took off 7 bases at V and 6 bases at J, with 16 bases between the two ends. Germline V gene data show CDR1 as MDHEN and CDR2 as SYDVKM. This CDR3 spans 14 amino acids. The CDR3 nucleotides are TGTGCCAGCAAAACTTCAGGTTCACGCAATGAGCAGTTCTTC. Its protein product is CASKTSGSRNEQFF.

The V call is TRBV2, the J call TRBJ2-7; possible D gene TRBD2, 6 bases. The V gene lost 5 bases and the J gene lost 3 bases, with 20 bases spanning the gap. Germline CDR1 and CDR2: SNHLY and FYNNEI. The CDR3 extends over 16 amino acids. DNA for the CDR3: TGTGCCAGCAGTCCTCAAGGACTACCCTCGGGCTACGAGCAGTACTTC. Protein product: CASSPQGLPSGYEQYF.

This chain links TRBV7-9 with TRBJ1-1; tentative D call: TRBD1 (5 bases). The CDR3 covers 11 residues. Germline lookup yields CDR1 SEHNR and CDR2 FQNEAQ (reference sequence). Trimming removed 5 bases at V and 7 bases at J, with 8 bases between. DNA of the CDR3: TGTGCCAGCAGCCAGGGCAGTGAAGCTTTCTTT. Translated: CASSQGSEAFF.

This clone was counted a single time. The chain carries TRBV19 and TRBJ1-1, with no clear D. Germline loops: CDR1 LNHDA, CDR2 SQIVND (reference sequence). The CDR3 contains 13 residues. Trimming cost V 4 bases and J 3 bases, with 9 bases left between them. The CDR3 protein is CASSTGRYTEAFF. CDR3 nucleotides: TGTGCCAGTAGTACAGGAAGGTACACTGAAGCTTTCTTT.

The chain carries TRBV5-5 and TRBJ2-3; tentatively, D is TRBD2 (5 bases). Germline V gives CDR1 SGHKS, CDR2 YYEKEE (reference sequence). Trimming cost V 0 bases and J 4 bases, with 9 bases left between them. This CDR3 contains 14 residues. The CDR3 sequence is CASSLVGRPDTQYF. The CDR3 DNA reads as TGTGCCAGCAGCTTGGTGGGGAGACCAGATACGCAGTATTTT.

The chain recombines TRBV27 with TRBJ1-1; D gene ambiguous. Germline V lookup: CDR1 MNHEY, CDR2 SMNVEV (reference sequence). V was pared by 3 bases and J by 4 bases, with 15 bases between. The CDR3 covers 15 residues. CDR3: CASSFNQAVGTEAFF. In nucleotides, the CDR3 is TGTGCCAGCAGTTTTAACCAGGCCGTGGGCACTGAAGCTTTCTTT.

The rearrangement uses TRBV5-6 and TRBJ1-2; D is ambiguous. CDR3 size: 15 residues. Germline V CDR1 and CDR2: SGHDT, YYEEEE. With 4 bases removed from V and 3 bases from J, the gap between germline ends came to 16 bases. CDR3 protein: CASSRPAVGYYGYTF. CDR3 coding DNA: TGTGCCAGCAGCCGCCCCGCCGTGGGCTACTATGGCTACACCTTC.

The chain is built from TRBV29-1 and TRBJ2-5; no clear D. Germline-derived CDR1 and CDR2 are SQVTM and ANQGSEA. CDR3 length: 14 residues. The V end was cut by 4 bases, the J end by 2 bases, with 14 bases between. This CDR3 is CSVAALITQETQYF. In nucleotides, the CDR3 is TGCAGCGTTGCCGCCCTAATCACTCAAGAGACCCAGTACTTC.

The chain has TRBV27 and TRBJ1-6; D not certain. Germline values: CDR1 MNHEY, CDR2 SMNVEV (reference sequence). The ends were cut back, 3 bases at V and 5 bases at J, with 8 bases in the middle. CDR3 size: 14 residues. CDR3 in DNA: TGTGCCAGCAGTTTGTACAGCCATAATTCACCCCTCCACTTT. Protein sequence: CASSLYSHNSPLHF.

The CDR3 here is CASSNLQLAGGWSAAKNIQYF. In DNA form, the CDR3 reads TGTGCCAGCAGTAATCTTCAACTAGCGGGGGGGTGGTCCGCGGCCAAAAACATTCAGTACTTC. The chain employs TRBV27 and TRBJ2-4, with 13 bases that match TRBD2. V was pared by 5 bases and J by 1 base, with 17 bases of the junction left unmatched. This CDR3 has 21 amino acids. Germline V gene sequence: CDR1 MNHEY, CDR2 SMNVEV (reference sequence).

V usage is TRBV7-3 and J usage is TRBJ2-7; no firm D call. V shed 1 base and J shed 3 bases, with 7 bases lying between them. This CDR3 contains 13 residues. The germline CDR1 and CDR2 sequences are SGHTA and FQGTGA. The CDR3 DNA follows: TGTGCCAGCAGCTTAAACCCCGGCTACGAGCAGTACTTC. Protein sequence: CASSLNPGYEQYF.

This clone was observed a few times. The rearrangement uses TRBV2 and TRBJ1-1; D call uncertain. V was trimmed by 10 bases and J by 1 base, leaving 7 bases between them. Germline loops: CDR1 SNHLY, CDR2 FYNNEI. CDR3 length equals 11 residues. The CDR3 is CATTENTEAFF. The CDR3 coding sequence is TGTGCCACCACAGAGAACACTGAAGCTTTCTTT.

This clone showed up just a few times. CDR3 protein: CASSHERTGGSPLHF. The CDR3, as DNA: TGCGCCAGCAGCCATGAGAGGACAGGGGGCTCACCCCTCCACTTT. The V call is TRBV5-1, the J call TRBJ1-6; 11 bases line up with TRBD1. The junction had 7 bases not matched to a gene; V was cut back by 4 bases and J by 10 bases. The CDR3 is 15 residues long. CDR1 and CDR2 from the germline V gene are SGHRS and YFSETQ.

CDR3 bases: TGTGCCACCAGCAGCTACCGAGGGGGGGCCAACGTCCTGACTTTC. Protein: CATSSYRGGANVLTF. The chain recombines TRBV15 with TRBJ2-6, with TRBD2 as a possible D gene (5 bases). Germline CDR1 reads LNHNV; CDR2 reads YYDKDF (reference sequence). V gave up 3 bases and J gave up 4 bases, with 10 bases separating them. This CDR3 comprises 15 residues.

The chain recombines TRBV29-1 with TRBJ1-1, with 8 bases identical to TRBD1. The V segment lost 5 bases and the J segment 10 bases; nucleotides outside the gene matches: 6. Germline CDR1 reads SQVTM; CDR2 reads ANQGSEA. CDR3 length: 11 residues. CDR3 loop: CSVQSRGRAFF. The CDR3 nucleotides read TGCAGCGTTCAGTCCAGGGGGCGAGCTTTCTTT.